This T cell receptor beta chain was obtained from a study of CD8 T cells in Susac syndrome. Overall study context: Within the sequenced group of Susac syndrome patients, 5 or 6 showed active disease and about 8 were in remission.

With random hexamers, 0.5 to 1 ug RNA was reverse transcribed. TCRdb redid the calling of the immunoSEQ multiplex PCR reads with MiXCR, one entry per CDR3 protein. This sample has more than 95,000 distinct CDR3 sequences, with over 85% found just once. Comments on this clonotype: The target antigen is unknown.

The germline V gene encodes CDR1 SNHLY and CDR2 FYNNEI. The CDR3 has 17 amino acids. V lost 1 base and J lost 1, with 11 bases in between. Study-wide points: Susac-specific public clones in total CD8+ repertoires numbered sixteen; in CD8+ TEMRA repertoires, they numbered a few.

Each Susac syndrome patient had definite or probable disease by recently defined criteria. This TCR was recovered from a human donor with Susac syndrome. The material sequenced was CD8+ T cells from PBMCs. V usage is TRBV2 and J usage is TRBJ2-6, with D perhaps matching TRBD2 (6 bases). This CDR3 reads CASSEDQGGSGANVLTF. CDR3 DNA sequence: TGTGCCAGCAGTGAAGATCAGGGAGGATCTGGGGCCAACGTCCTGACTTTC.